A single sample gave rise to the 6 T cell receptor beta chains below, sequenced in a study of T-cell reconstitution after alpha-beta-depleted transplantation in children. TCRbeta library preparation incorporated unique molecular identifiers. MiXCR was run by TCRdb on the PCR reads, yielding one entry per CDR3 protein. In the table there are hundreds of thousands of distinct CDR3 sequences, approximately 11% of which are singletons. The source was PBMCs, collected before TCRalphabeta/CD19-depleted stem cell transplant. The receptors shown here come from a child under two years old with acute myeloid leukemia, due to receive a stem cell transplant.

This clonotype has ten or more counts. This chain uses TRBV15 with TRBJ2-2, with 7 bases lining up with TRBD2. The CDR3 sequence is 17 residues long. The ends lost 3 bases at V and 0 bases at J; junction bases unmatched: 7. The germline CDR1 and CDR2 sequences are LNHNV and YYDKDF (reference sequence). The CDR3 region is CATSSEKAGPNTGELFF. CDR3 DNA: TGTGCCACCAGCAGTGAGAAAGCGGGACCGAACACCGGGGAGCTGTTTTTT.

A few counts support this clonotype. This chain links TRBV12-3 or TRBV12-4 with TRBJ2-1; possibly TRBD1 for D (5 bases). This CDR3 contains 12 residues. V lost 3 bases and J 14 bases, leaving 14 bases between the germline ends. CDR3 in DNA: TGTGCCAGCAGTTTTCAGGGCCTCGGCGAGTTCTTC. It encodes CASSFQGLGEFF.

There are many counts of this clonotype. V and J are TRBV20-1 and TRBJ2-7; 7 nucleotides agree with TRBD2. This CDR3 has 14 amino acids. Germline-derived CDR1 and CDR2 are DFQATT and SNEGSKA (reference sequence). V was clipped by 2 bases and J by 2 bases; unmatched bases: 6. CDR3 bases: TGCAGTGCTAGAAAGGTGGCGGGGGCCTACGAGCAGTACTTC. Protein: CSARKVAGAYEQYF.

About this clonotype itself: Its ends do not fully match the called genes, so a read error is possible. V gene TRBV7-9 combines with J gene TRBJ2-1, with 7 bases matching TRBD2. CDR1 and CDR2 (germline): SEHNR, FQNEAQ (reference sequence). There are 14 residues in the CDR3. The CDR3 loop reads CASSLLGSLADHVF. The CDR3, as DNA: TGTGCCAGCAGCTTATTAGGGTCCCTAGCGGACCACGTTTTC.

This clonotype was found a few times. Possible read error: a much larger clone is one base away. The chain links TRBV7-9 to TRBJ1-2, with TRBD1 as a possible D gene (5 bases). Germline-derived CDR1 and CDR2 are SEHNR and FQNEAQ (reference sequence). The CDR3 is made up of 13 amino acids. In DNA form, the CDR3 reads TGTGCCAGCAGCTTCGAGGGGCCCTATGGCTTCACCTTC. Its protein product is CASSFEGPYGFTF.

In this sample, this clonotype turned up many times. The chain employs TRBV28 and TRBJ2-2, with 13 positions matching TRBD2. Losses at the gene ends were 3 bases for V and 6 bases for J; bases not matched to a gene: 4. Per the germline V gene, CDR1 is MDHEN and CDR2 is SYDVKM. CDR3 length equals 16 residues. The CDR3, as DNA: TGTGCCAGCAGTTTCCCGGGACTAGCGGGATCCGGGGAGCTGTTTTTT. It translates to CASSFPGLAGSGELFF.